This TCR beta chain was obtained from a study of blood T cell repertoires in COVID-19. Study details: Spain, Italy and the United States supplied samples that represented acute and convalescent COVID-19. Nucleic acid was either cDNA or gDNA, and it came from T cells, B-cell-depleted T cells, or PBMCs.

Methods used by the authors: The authors estimated nucleated cell counts from reference gene primer amplification. Measured with immunoSEQ multiplex PCR; TCRdb has only the in-frame clones, and not every one. For V, J and clone size, that table is used; D and trimming come from the DNA. Here the sample spans tens of thousands of clones, roughly 84% being singletons. V lost 4 bases, J lost 7 bases, and 18 bases lay in between. CDR3 length equals 14 residues. The V gene's germline CDR1 is SQVTM and CDR2 ANQGSEA. The sample consisted of peripheral blood. This clonotype was sampled from a man in his sixties or seventies with active COVID-19. The chain recombines TRBV29-1 with TRBJ2-3; maybe TRBD2 (7 bases). The chain's CDR3 is CSVVGGREGYTQYF. The CDR3 nucleotides read TGCAGCGTTGTGGGGGGGCGCGAGGGATATACGCAGTATTTT.